A single sample is the source of the 19 T cell receptor beta chains below, sequenced in a study of shared clonotypes between healthy human individuals. TCRdb's copy holds only in-frame clones and misses some; the assay was immunoSEQ multiplex PCR. There are about 360,000 clones in the sample; more than 60% occur only once, and about 10% lies in the top ten. Sequenced material: memory CD4+ T cells sorted from blood. Indicated subset: CD45RA-negative fraction. All receptors come from a young man in good health.

This clone came up once. The V and J genes are TRBV9 and TRBJ2-3, with a weak D call TRBD2 (5 bases). V shed 1 base and J shed 6 bases, with 15 bases lying between them. The length of the CDR3 is 15 residues. CDR1 and CDR2 from the germline V gene are SGDLS and YYNGEE. The CDR3: CASSVSPGRDDTQYF. CDR3 bases: TGTGCCAGCAGCGTATCTCCGGGAAGAGATGATACGCAGTATTTT.

This clone has more than one count but fewer than ten. The rearrangement uses TRBV4-1 and TRBJ2-7; D might be TRBD2 (5 bases). Trimming stripped 0 bases from V and 9 bases from J, with 18 bases between. Per the germline V gene, CDR1 is MGHRA and CDR2 is YSYEKL. The CDR3 has 15 amino acids. The CDR3 DNA reads TGCGCCAGCAGCCAAGATAAAACTAGAGGCCGAGTGCAGTACTTC. Its translation: CASSQDKTRGRVQYF.

There are many counts of this clone. The chain links TRBV19 to TRBJ2-1; D call uncertain. This CDR3 has 16 amino acids. Germline CDR1 LNHDA, CDR2 SQIVND (reference sequence). The germline V and J ends were trimmed by 3 bases and 0 bases, with 12 bases remaining between them. CDR3 bases: TGTGCCAGTAGTATCGGCTATTCTAGCTCCTACAATGAGCAGTTCTTC. This sequence encodes CASSIGYSSSYNEQFF.

V and J are TRBV18 and TRBJ2-3; D gene uncertain. The CDR3 consists of 12 residues. V gave up 4 bases and J gave up 3 bases, with 5 bases separating them. CDR1 and CDR2 from the germline V gene are KGHSH and LQKENI. CDR3 loop: CASSQATDTQYF. The CDR3 coding sequence is TGTGCCAGCTCACAAGCGACAGATACGCAGTATTTT.

This chain uses TRBV18 with TRBJ2-7; TRBD1 or TRBD2 may be the D gene (5 bases each). Germline-derived CDR1 and CDR2 are KGHSH and LQKENI. The CDR3 runs 14 residues. Deletions cut 6 bases from V and 0 bases from J, with 12 bases between. CDR3 residues: CASSPGASSYEQYF. The CDR3 DNA reads as TGTGCCAGCTCCCCCGGGGCAAGCTCCTACGAGCAGTACTTC.

This clone has at least ten counts. One junction end does not reproduce the germline sequence, and a read error may be involved. The J gene is TRBJ2-2, the V gene TRBV6-1; 10 nucleotides agree with TRBD2. The germline V gene encodes CDR1 MNHNS and CDR2 SASEGT. This CDR3 has 16 residues. The CDR3 region is CASREAGGGVPGELFF. In nucleotides, the CDR3 is TGTGCCAGCAGAGAAGCGGGAGGGGGGGTTCCCGGGGAGCTGTTTTTT.

The genes are TRBV11-2 and TRBJ2-7; D gene uncertain. Per germline, CDR1 SGHAT and CDR2 FQNNGV. CDR3 length: 18 residues. V was cut by 4 bases and J by 3 bases, with 25 bases left in between. In nucleotides, the CDR3 is TGTGCCAGCAGCTCATACATCCTACCCTGGACCGATAACTACGAGCAGTACTTC. Its protein product is CASSSYILPWTDNYEQYF. Full variable domain (outside the CDR3, taken from reference TRBV11-2 and TRBJ2-7): EAGVAQSPRYKIIEKRQSVAFWCNPISGHATLYWYQQILGQGPKLLIQFQNNGVVDDSQLPKDRFSAERLKGVDSTLKIQPAKLEDSAVYLCASSSYILPWTDNYEQYFGPGTRLTVT.

In this sample, this clone turned up a few times. The chain is built from TRBV2 and TRBJ1-6; TRBD1 matches at 8 bases. CDR3 length: 15 residues. V gave up 5 bases and J gave up 5 bases; unmatched junction bases: 5. Germline-derived CDR1 and CDR2 are SNHLY and FYNNEI. The CDR3 loop is CASSLQGGNNSPLHF. The CDR3 nucleotides read TGTGCCAGCAGTCTACAGGGGGGGAATAATTCACCCCTCCACTTT.

The rearrangement links TRBV18 to TRBJ2-7; possible D gene TRBD1, 6 bases. This CDR3 has 14 amino acids. The germline V and J ends were trimmed by 3 bases and 3 bases, with 12 bases remaining between them. The V gene's germline CDR1 is KGHSH and CDR2 LQKENI. As DNA, the CDR3 is TGTGCCAGCTCACCCCAACCGGACAGCTACGAGCAGTACTTC. This gives the protein CASSPQPDSYEQYF.

The J gene is TRBJ2-7, the V gene TRBV4-1; the match to TRBD2 covers 7 bases. J was trimmed by 3 bases and V by 3 bases; bases with no gene match: 20. The CDR3 loop spans 19 amino acids. Germline-derived CDR1 and CDR2 are MGHRA and YSYEKL. The CDR3 coding sequence is TGCGCCAGCAGCCAGGCCCGTAGGGGACTGAGCGGGGCGGACTACGAGCAGTACTTC. It is translated as CASSQARRGLSGADYEQYF.

The chain has TRBV19 and TRBJ1-2, with 9 nucleotides matching TRBD1. The J segment lost 8 bases and the V segment lost 5 bases, leaving 6 bases of the junction unmatched. This CDR3 region has 13 residues. Germline V gene data show CDR1 as LNHDA and CDR2 as SQIVND (reference sequence). CDR3 sequence reads: CASSSTGGYGYTF. The CDR3 DNA reads TGTGCCAGTAGTTCCACAGGGGGCTACGGCTACACCTTC.

This clone has only one observation. The chain recombines TRBV10-3 with TRBJ2-1; the D gene is possibly TRBD2 (5 bases). Between the trimmed V and J ends, which lost 10 bases and 6 bases, there was a span of 10 bases. CDR3 length: 11 amino acids. Germline CDR1 ENHRY, CDR2 SYGVKD. The CDR3 region is CATRSGNEQFF. CDR3 nucleotide sequence: TGTGCCACCCGGAGCGGCAATGAGCAGTTCTTC.

V gene TRBV28 combines with J gene TRBJ2-5; TRBD1 matches at 10 bases. This CDR3 has 17 amino acids. V shed 3 bases, J shed 4 bases, and the junction held 11 bases outside the gene matches. Germline V gives CDR1 MDHEN, CDR2 SYDVKM. CDR3 DNA: TGTGCCAGCAGTTTGGGACAGGGGTCCCCGGGCACAGAGACCCAGTACTTC. This gives the protein CASSLGQGSPGTETQYF.

This clone came up once. The chain uses TRBV28 and TRBJ2-3; D is ambiguous. Looked up from germline, CDR1 is MDHEN and CDR2 is SYDVKM. The CDR3 sequence is 14 residues long. Trimming removed 5 bases from V and 2 bases from J, with 11 bases in between. CDR3 sequence (DNA): TGTGCCAGCAGTCCGATGAAATCCACAGATACGCAGTATTTT. This translates into CASSPMKSTDTQYF.

CDR3 DNA sequence: TGTGCCAGCAGCTTAGTGCTAGCGGGAGCCGTCACCGGGGAGCTGTTTTTT. It translates to CASSLVLAGAVTGELFF. The rearrangement links TRBV7-9 to TRBJ2-2; 10 bases line up with TRBD2. This CDR3 has 17 residues. Trimming removed 1 base from V and 4 bases from J; junction bases left unmatched: 6. Germline CDR1 SEHNR, CDR2 FQNEAQ (reference sequence).

This chain links TRBV4-1 with TRBJ1-4; possible D gene TRBD1, 6 bases. Germline V CDR1 and CDR2: MGHRA, YSYEKL. This CDR3 spans 16 amino acids. The ends were cut back, 5 bases at V and 0 bases at J, with 13 bases in the middle. The CDR3 DNA follows: TGCGCCAGCAGCACCCAGGGGCGTGCAACTAATGAAAAACTGTTTTTT. It is translated as CASSTQGRATNEKLFF.

This rearrangement joins TRBV28 to TRBJ2-1, with unresolved D. V was shortened by 8 bases and J by 6 bases, with 14 bases between the two germline ends. The CDR3 runs to 13 residues. Germline V lookup: CDR1 MDHEN, CDR2 SYDVKM. In DNA, the CDR3 is TGTGCCAGCTTGGCGGCTTCGGGCAATGAGCAGTTCTTC. Its protein product is CASLAASGNEQFF.

The rearrangement uses TRBV30 and TRBJ1-5; 8 bases line up with TRBD1. The junction had 7 bases not matched to a gene; V was cut back by 4 bases and J by 5 bases. Germline CDR1 reads GTSNPN; CDR2 reads SVGIG (reference sequence). This CDR3 is built from 14 residues. The CDR3 DNA follows: TGTGCCTGGACCGCCAGGGGGCGCGATCAGCCCCAGCATTTT. It is translated as CAWTARGRDQPQHF.

The genes are TRBV2 and TRBJ1-2; 8 nucleotides match TRBD1. In germline, CDR1 is SNHLY, CDR2 FYNNEI. V shed 6 bases, J shed 2 bases, and the junction held 2 bases outside the gene matches. This CDR3 has 13 residues. The CDR3 nucleotides read TGTGCCAGCAGCTGGGACAGGAACTATGGCTACACCTTC. Amino acid sequence: CASSWDRNYGYTF.